Reported below is one T cell receptor beta chain. What antigen it recognizes has not been identified. No base qualities exist here, and no much larger clone lies one base off it. The donors were healthy, HIV-negative adults who had no recently reported acute infections or vaccinations. Only Caucasian adults living in Nashville, Tennessee, USA were represented among the donors. For unsorted samples, some 87 million PBMCs were counted, and genomic DNA was extracted using the QIAamp DNA Blood Mini kit. Blood was obtained by leukapheresis, after which PBMCs were separated by Ficoll-Histopaque density gradient centrifugation and cryopreserved in liquid nitrogen vapor phase. The sample is drawn from a study of shared clonotypes between healthy human individuals (dated by TCRdb to the early 2020s). Regarding the research as a whole: Three men and two women, aged 18 to 49 years, made up the cohort. The study deeply sequenced blood TCR repertoires of about 5 healthy adults to estimate repertoire size and the extent of clonotype sharing between individuals. Different laboratories and diverse techniques were used to prepare libraries and sequence TCR repertoires, to increase sequencing depth and limit assay-specific biases. Leukapheresis yielded between about 0.9 and 9 billion PBMCs per donor. Summary of the overall study and its limitations: Sampling was limited to blood, and TCR repertoires in tissue likely differ from TCR repertoires in blood. Because the study included only a small number of donors, the genetic and exposure-history diversity represented was limited. Pairwise subsampling led to the expectation that sequencing depth would affect the degree of clonotype sharing among donors.

Using the deep immunoSEQ assay, multiplex PCR amplified TCR CDR3 regions from genomic DNA. Extracted genomic DNA from each cell subset was spread evenly across all wells of several immunoSEQ 96-well plates, with each plate serving as a replicate. For unsorted PBMC, 250 to 300 ng genomic DNA, equal to 32,000 or so T cell genomes, was loaded into each replicate PCR. Ten immunoSEQ deep assay plates were used to sequence unsorted PBMC genomic DNA. The purified libraries were quantified using a Qubit 3.0 fluorometer, sized with a Bioanalyzer 2100, and then quantified again using the KAPA Library Quantification kit. Every immunoSEQ 96-well plate was sequenced on a dedicated single-read 150-cycle Illumina NextSeq 550 flow cell. As for how the authors treated the data: Because the immunoSEQ output held only junctional sequences and lacked quality scores, the filtering could not match the filtering applied to full-length reads. To assign V/J genes and CDR3, sequences were annotated against IMGT germline references using PyIR, a Python wrapper for IgBLAST v1.9. Reads were filtered out if the reads had weak V/J assignments (E-value above 1e-6), no CDR3, stop codons, out-of-frame junctions, or ambiguous translated residues. V3J clonotypes were defined as sequences sharing the same inferred V gene, J gene, and CDR3 amino acid sequence. To compute the percentage overlap between repertoires, the number of shared unique clonotypes was divided by the size of the smaller repertoire. Richness of each repertoire was evaluated using RTK rarefaction, the Chao1 estimator, and Recon v2.1 estimates of unobserved clonotypes. In TCRdb, the immuneACCESS table is reduced to in-frame sequences with V and J assigned. These tables do not hold every clone; where another copy was compared, an unresolved V gene accounts for under half, and the others remain unexplained. V, J and clone size reflect that table, while D and trimming were determined from the DNA. Recorded for this sample are about 470,000 clones; about 76% of them occurred a single time. The ten biggest clones cover less than 15% of the sample.

The CDR3, cysteine through phenylalanine, is 16 amino acids long. Left in the record is the CDR3 DNA by itself, 48 bases read in frame from the first base. CDR1 and CDR2, looked up from the germline V gene, are SGHDN and FVKESK. Clipping removes 4 bases from V and 4 bases from J, with 12 as the unmatched junction base count. The chain couples TRBV14 to TRBJ1-1; 7 of the junction bases match TRBD1. The sample was PBMCs. The receptor was isolated from a woman between 40 and 50 years old in good health. Some clones in this sample may be carry-over from other donors' samples. CDR3 loop: CASSRTGYLFRTEAFF. DNA sequence: TGTGCCAGCAGCCGGACAGGCTACCTCTTCCGCACTGAAGCTTTCTTT.